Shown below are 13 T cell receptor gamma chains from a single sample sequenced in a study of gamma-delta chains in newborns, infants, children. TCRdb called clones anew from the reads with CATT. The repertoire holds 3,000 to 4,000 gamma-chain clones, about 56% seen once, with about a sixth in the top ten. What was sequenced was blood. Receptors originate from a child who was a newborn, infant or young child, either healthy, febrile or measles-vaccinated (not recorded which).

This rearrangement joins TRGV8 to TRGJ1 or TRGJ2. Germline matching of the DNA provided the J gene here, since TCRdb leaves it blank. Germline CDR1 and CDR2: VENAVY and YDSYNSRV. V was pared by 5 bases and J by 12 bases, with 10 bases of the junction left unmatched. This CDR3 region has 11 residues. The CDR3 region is CATWGSRGKLF. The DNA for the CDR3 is TGTGCCACCTGGGGCAGTCGGGGGAAACTCTTT.

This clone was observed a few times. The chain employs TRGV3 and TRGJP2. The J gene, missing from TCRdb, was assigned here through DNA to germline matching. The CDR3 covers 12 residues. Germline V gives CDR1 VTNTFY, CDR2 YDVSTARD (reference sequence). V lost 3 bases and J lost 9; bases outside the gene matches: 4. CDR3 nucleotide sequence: TGTGCCACCTGGGACGGTTATTGGATCAAGACGTTT. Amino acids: CATWDGYWIKTF.

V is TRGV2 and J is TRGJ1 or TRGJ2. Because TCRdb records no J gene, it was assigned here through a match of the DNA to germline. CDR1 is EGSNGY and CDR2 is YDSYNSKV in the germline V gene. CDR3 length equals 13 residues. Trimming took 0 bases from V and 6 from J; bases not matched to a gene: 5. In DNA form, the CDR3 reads TGTGCCACCTGGGACGGGCGTGTTTATAAGAAACTCTTT. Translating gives CATWDGRVYKKLF.

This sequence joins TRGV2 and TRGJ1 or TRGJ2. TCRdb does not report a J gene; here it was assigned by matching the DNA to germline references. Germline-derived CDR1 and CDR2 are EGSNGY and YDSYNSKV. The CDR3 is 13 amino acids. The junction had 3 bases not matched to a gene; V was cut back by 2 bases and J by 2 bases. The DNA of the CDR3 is TGTGCCACCTGGGACGTGTATTATTATAAGAAACTCTTT. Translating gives CATWDVYYYKKLF.

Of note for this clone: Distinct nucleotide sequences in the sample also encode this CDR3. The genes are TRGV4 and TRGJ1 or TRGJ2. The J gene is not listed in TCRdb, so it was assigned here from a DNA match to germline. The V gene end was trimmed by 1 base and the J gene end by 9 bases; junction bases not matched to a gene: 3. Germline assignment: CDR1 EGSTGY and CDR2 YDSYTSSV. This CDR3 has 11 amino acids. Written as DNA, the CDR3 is TGTGCCACCTGGGATGGCCCTAAGAAACTCTTT. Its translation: CATWDGPKKLF.

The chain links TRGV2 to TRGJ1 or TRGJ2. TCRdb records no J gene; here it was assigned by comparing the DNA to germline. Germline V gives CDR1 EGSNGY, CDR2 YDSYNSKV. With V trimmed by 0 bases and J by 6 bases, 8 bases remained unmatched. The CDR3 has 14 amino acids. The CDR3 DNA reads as TGTGCCACCTGGGACGGGCCGGTCCCTTATAAGAAACTCTTT. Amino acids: CATWDGPVPYKKLF.

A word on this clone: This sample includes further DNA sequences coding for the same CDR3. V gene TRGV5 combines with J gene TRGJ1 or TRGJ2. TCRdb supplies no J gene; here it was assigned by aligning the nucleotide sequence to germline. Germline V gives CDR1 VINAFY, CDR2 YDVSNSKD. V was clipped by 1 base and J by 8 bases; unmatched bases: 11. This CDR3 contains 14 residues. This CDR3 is CATWDSSPCHKKLF. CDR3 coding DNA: TGTGCCACCTGGGACAGCTCGCCTTGCCATAAGAAACTCTTT.

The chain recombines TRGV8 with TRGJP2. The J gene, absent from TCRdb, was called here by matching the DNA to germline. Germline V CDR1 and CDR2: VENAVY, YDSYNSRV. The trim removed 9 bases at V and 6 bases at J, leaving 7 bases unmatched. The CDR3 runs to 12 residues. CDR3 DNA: TGTGCCACCCTAAGGGGTGATTGGATCAAGACGTTT. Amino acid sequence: CATLRGDWIKTF.

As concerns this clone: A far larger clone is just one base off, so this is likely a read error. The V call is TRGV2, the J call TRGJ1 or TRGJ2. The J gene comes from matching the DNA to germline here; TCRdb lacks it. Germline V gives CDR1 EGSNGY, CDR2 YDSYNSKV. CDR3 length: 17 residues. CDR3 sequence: CATWGGPDEGVYYKKLF. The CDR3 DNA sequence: TGTGCCACCTGGGGCGGGCCCGACGAAGGGGTTTATTATAAGAAACTCTTT.

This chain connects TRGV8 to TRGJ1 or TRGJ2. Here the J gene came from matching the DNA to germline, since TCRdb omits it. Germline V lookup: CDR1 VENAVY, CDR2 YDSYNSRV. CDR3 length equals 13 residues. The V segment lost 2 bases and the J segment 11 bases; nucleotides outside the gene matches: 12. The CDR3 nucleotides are TGTGCCACCTGGGATACCTTAAGGTCGGAGAAACTCTTT. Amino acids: CATWDTLRSEKLF.

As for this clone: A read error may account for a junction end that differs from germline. CDR3 DNA: TGTGCCTTGTGGGGGGTGACTGGTGGCAAAAAAATCAAGGTATTT. Amino acids: CALWGVTGGKKIKVF. The gene calls are TRGV9 and TRGJP. TCRdb offers no J gene call, so here the DNA was matched to germline to obtain one. CDR1 and CDR2 (germline): GITISATS, ISYDGTV (reference sequence). This CDR3 has 15 residues.

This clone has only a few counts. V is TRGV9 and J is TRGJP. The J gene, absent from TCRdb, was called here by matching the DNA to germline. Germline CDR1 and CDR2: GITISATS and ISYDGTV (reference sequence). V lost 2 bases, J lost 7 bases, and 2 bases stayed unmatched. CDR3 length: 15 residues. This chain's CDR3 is CALWEDELGKKIKVF. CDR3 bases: TGTGCCTTGTGGGAGGACGAGTTGGGCAAAAAAATCAAGGTATTT.

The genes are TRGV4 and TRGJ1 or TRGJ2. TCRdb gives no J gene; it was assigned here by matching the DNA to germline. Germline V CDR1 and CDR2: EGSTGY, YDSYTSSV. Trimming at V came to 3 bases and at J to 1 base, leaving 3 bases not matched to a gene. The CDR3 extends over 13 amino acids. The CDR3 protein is CATWDTNYYKKLF. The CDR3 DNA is TGTGCCACCTGGGATACAAATTATTATAAGAAACTCTTT.